The sequence of this TCR beta chain was determined in a study of T cell changes during pregnancy in multiple sclerosis. Germline CDR1 SSHAT, CDR2 FNYEAQ (reference sequence). V dropped 5 bases and J dropped 8; count of bases not matched to a gene: 8. The CDR3 runs 15 residues. Libraries were prepared by immunoSEQ multiplex PCR; TCRdb keeps only in-frame clonotypes and omits some of them. This table has under 40,000 clones, roughly 90% appearing once. The sequence was obtained from a female donor with multiple sclerosis, enrolled in a pregnancy study. Sequencing was performed on CD4+ T cells from peripheral blood mononuclear cells, taken in the second trimester of pregnancy. The chain employs TRBV7-7 and TRBJ1-4; 10 nucleotides align to TRBD1. CDR3 sequence reads: CASSATGTGDEKLFF. CDR3 sequence (DNA): TGTGCCAGCAGCGCGACCGGGACAGGGGACGAAAAACTGTTTTTT.